This record covers a single TCR beta chain. This sample is part of a study of blood T cell repertoires in COVID-19. About the study: T cells, B-cell-depleted T cells, or PBMCs supplied cDNA or gDNA.

Profiled with immunoSEQ multiplex PCR; TCRdb holds only in-frame clones, not every one. The top ten clones hold approximately 1.3% of a sample with some 380,000 clones, approximately 89% of them seen once. V lost 6 bases, J lost 4 bases, and 8 bases stayed unmatched. CDR3 length: 15 residues. Germline V gives CDR1 MNHEY, CDR2 SVGAGI. The source of this sequence is a man in his thirties or forties who had recovered from COVID-19. This chain connects TRBV6-5 to TRBJ1-5; 8 nucleotides line up with TRBD1. The material sequenced was PBMCs or T cells enriched from blood (not recorded which). The CDR3 region has the DNA TGTGCCAGCAGGGTTCAGGGGGCCCCTAATCAGCCCCAGCATTTT. Amino acid sequence: CASRVQGAPNQPQHF.